This T cell receptor beta chain was obtained from a study of blood T cell repertoires in COVID-19. Germline CDR1 reads SGHTA; CDR2 reads FQGNSA. V shed 2 bases, J shed 3 bases, and the junction held 4 bases outside the gene matches. The CDR3 consists of 15 residues. TCRdb's copy holds only in-frame clones and misses some; the assay was immunoSEQ multiplex PCR. The data show about 120,000 clones, approximately 87% seen once. The receptor's source is a woman aged 50 to 60 with acute or convalescent COVID-19. Input material: peripheral blood. The chain employs TRBV7-2 and TRBJ1-1; 9 positions agree with TRBD1. Written as DNA, the CDR3 is TGTGCCAGCAGCTTATGGACAGGGGAGGACACTGAAGCTTTCTTT. Protein sequence: CASSLWTGEDTEAFF. Drawing the rest from reference TRBV7-2 and TRBJ1-1, the complete variable domain is GAGVSQSPSNKVTEKGKDVELRCDPISGHTALYWYRQSLGQGLEFLIYFQGNSAPDKSGLPSDRFSAERTGGSVSTLTIQRTQQEDSAVYLCASSLWTGEDTEAFFGQGTRLTVV.